These 25 T cell receptor beta chains share one sample of origin, sequenced in a study of T cell changes during pregnancy in multiple sclerosis. Clones were read by immunoSEQ multiplex PCR, and TCRdb kept only the in-frame ones, dropping some. The sample has about 40,000 clones; 92% are singletons. The sample was CD8+ T cells from peripheral blood mononuclear cells, taken in the first trimester of pregnancy. The origin of the receptors is a female donor with multiple sclerosis, enrolled in a pregnancy study.

The chain joins TRBV16 to TRBJ1-1; D may be TRBD1 (5 bases). Germline CDR1 reads KGHSY; CDR2 reads FQNENV. Trimming stripped 1 base from V and 1 base from J, with 13 bases between. This CDR3 has 16 amino acids. CDR3 nucleotides: TGTGCCAGCAGCCAATTCGGGGGGGGACCGAACACTGAAGCTTTCTTT. It codes for CASSQFGGGPNTEAFF. The entire variable domain, with the rest obtained from reference TRBV16 and TRBJ1-1, is as follows: GEEVAQTPKHLVRGEGQKAKLYCAPIKGHSYVFWYQQVLKNEFKFLISFQNENVFDETGMPKERFSAKCLPNSPCSLEIQATKLEDSAVYFCASSQFGGGPNTEAFFGQGTRLTVV.

The chain is built from TRBV7-3 and TRBJ2-7; a possible D gene is TRBD1 (6 bases). The CDR3 runs 17 residues. The germline V gene has CDR1 SGHTA and CDR2 FQGTGA. With 0 bases removed from V and 0 bases from J, the gap between germline ends came to 15 bases. CDR3 sequence reads: CASSLTRAGDISYEQYF. The CDR3 DNA reads TGTGCCAGCAGCTTAACGCGGGCAGGGGATATCTCCTACGAGCAGTACTTC. The whole variable domain, filled in from reference TRBV7-3 and TRBJ2-7, reads GAGVSQTPSNKVTEKGKYVELRCDPISGHTALYWYRQSLGQGPEFLIYFQGTGAADDSGLPNDRFFAVRPEGSVSTLKIQRTERGDSAVYLCASSLTRAGDISYEQYFGPGTRLTVT.

The chain is built from TRBV27 and TRBJ1-1; TRBD1 is a possible D gene (5 bases). Germline assignment: CDR1 MNHEY and CDR2 SMNVEV (reference sequence). The V end was cut by 2 bases, the J end by 0 bases, with 10 bases between. The CDR3 has 15 residues. CDR3 nucleotide sequence: TGTGCCAGCAGTTTAATGGGGGGATTGAACACTGAAGCTTTCTTT. Its translation: CASSLMGGLNTEAFF.

The chain carries TRBV19 and TRBJ1-5; 8 nucleotides match TRBD1. Looked up from germline, CDR1 is LNHDA and CDR2 is SQIVND (reference sequence). Trimming took 3 bases from V and 4 from J; bases not matched to a gene: 5. This CDR3 has 15 residues. This CDR3 reads CASSIWTGINQPQHF. CDR3 coding DNA: TGTGCCAGTAGTATTTGGACAGGGATTAATCAGCCCCAGCATTTT.

V gene TRBV28 combines with J gene TRBJ2-1; possibly TRBD2 for D (5 bases). The V end was cut by 6 bases, the J end by 10 bases, with 10 bases between. Germline CDR1 reads MDHEN; CDR2 reads SYDVKM. This CDR3 is built from 11 residues. The CDR3 bases are TGTGCCAGCAGCCAAGGGAGCGAGCAGTTCTTC. Translation gives CASSQGSEQFF.

The chain's CDR3 is CATGEGQRDYNEQFF. Here the CDR3 DNA reads TGTGCCACCGGAGAGGGACAGAGGGACTACAATGAGCAGTTCTTC. This chain links TRBV4-2 with TRBJ2-1; 7 positions match TRBD1. V shed 10 bases and J 3 bases; nucleotides not matched to a gene: 12. The CDR3 covers 15 residues. Germline lookup yields CDR1 LGHNA and CDR2 YNFKEQ.

The V call is TRBV7-8, the J call TRBJ1-2, with 8 positions matching TRBD1. The CDR3 has 14 residues. Looked up from germline, CDR1 is SGHVS and CDR2 is FQNEAQ. J gave up 3 bases and V 6 bases, and 6 bases lay outside the gene matches. CDR3 sequence reads: CASSYGQGDYGYTF. In DNA, the CDR3 is TGTGCCAGCAGTTATGGACAGGGCGACTATGGCTACACCTTC.

The rearrangement links TRBV5-6 to TRBJ2-3; TRBD2 aligns across 7 bases. J gave up 2 bases and V 1 base, and 7 bases lay outside the gene matches. The CDR3 contains 16 residues. Germline CDR1 reads SGHDT; CDR2 reads YYEEEE. CDR3 nucleotides: TGTGCCAGCAGCTTGTTGGCTAGCGGATTCACAGATACGCAGTATTTT. Encoded protein: CASSLLASGFTDTQYF.

The V call is TRBV5-1, the J call TRBJ2-7; D remains unclear. V shed 4 bases and J shed 3 bases, with 17 bases lying between them. This CDR3 contains 15 residues. CDR1 and CDR2 from the germline V gene are SGHRS and YFSETQ. DNA of the CDR3: TGCGCCAGCAGCGTTGATCCTCTAGTTTTCTACGAGCAGTACTTC. Protein sequence: CASSVDPLVFYEQYF.

The chain has TRBV4-1 and TRBJ2-1; TRBD1 matches at 8 bases. V was pared by 5 bases and J by 9 bases, with 3 bases of the junction left unmatched. CDR3 length: 12 residues. Germline V gives CDR1 MGHRA, CDR2 YSYEKL. CDR3 DNA sequence: TGCGCCAGCAGCGGACAGGGAAGTGAGCAGTTCTTC. This codes for CASSGQGSEQFF.

In this sample, this clone turned up a few times. The J gene is TRBJ1-6, the V gene TRBV5-4; possible D gene TRBD1, 6 bases. Trimming pared 4 bases from V and 10 bases from J, leaving 15 bases between. From germline, CDR1 is SGHNT and CDR2 YYREEE (reference sequence). The CDR3 is 14 amino acids. The CDR3 sequence: CASSDRDTSSPLHF. The CDR3, as DNA: TGTGCCAGCAGCGATAGGGACACTTCCTCACCCCTCCACTTT.

This rearrangement joins TRBV11-1 to TRBJ2-5; TRBD2 matches at 9 bases. After removal of 5 bases from V and 0 bases from J, the junction contained 7 bases not matched to a gene. The CDR3 covers 16 residues. CDR1 and CDR2 from the germline V gene are SGHAT and FQDESV (reference sequence). The CDR3 nucleotides read TGTGCCAGCAGCCTCGGGAGCGGGGGGTACCAAGAGACCCAGTACTTC. Its translation is CASSLGSGGYQETQYF.

This chain joins TRBV7-2 and TRBJ2-1, with 7 bases aligning to TRBD1. Per germline, CDR1 SGHTA and CDR2 FQGNSA. J was trimmed by 4 bases and V by 5 bases; bases with no gene match: 5. This CDR3 is 14 amino acids long. The CDR3 reads CASSTTTGYNEQFF. In DNA form, the CDR3 reads TGTGCCAGCAGCACAACGACAGGGTACAATGAGCAGTTCTTC.

This clone came up once. This chain joins TRBV7-8 and TRBJ1-5, with D possibly TRBD1 on 5 matching bases. The CDR3 has 16 residues. Trimming took off 4 bases at V and 4 bases at J, with 17 bases between the two ends. The germline gives CDR1 SGHVS, CDR2 FQNEAQ. The CDR3 region has the DNA TGTGCCAGCAGCTCGATCAGGGATTGGGGTAATCAGCCCCAGCATTTT. Translating gives CASSSIRDWGNQPQHF.

The rearrangement joins TRBV9 to TRBJ1-2; 9 bases fit TRBD1. Germline-derived CDR1 and CDR2 are SGDLS and YYNGEE. Trimming took 6 bases from V and 3 from J; bases not matched to a gene: 12. There are 16 residues in the CDR3. The CDR3 DNA reads as TGTGCCAGCACCGAATCAACAGGGGGCGTTGACTATGGCTACACCTTC. Translated, it gives CASTESTGGVDYGYTF.

In DNA form, the CDR3 reads TGTGCCAGCAGCCCCGGCGGCTCGGCTAACTATGGCTACACCTTC. It encodes CASSPGGSANYGYTF. The chain joins TRBV9 to TRBJ1-2; D remains unclear. Trimming took 4 bases from V and 0 from J, leaving 13 bases between them. The CDR3 length is 15 residues. Germline CDR1 and CDR2: SGDLS and YYNGEE.

This clone was counted between two and nine times. The chain is built from TRBV5-6 and TRBJ2-7; 9 nucleotides agree with TRBD1. V shed 7 bases, J shed 4 bases, and the junction held 9 bases outside the gene matches. This CDR3 has 14 residues. Germline CDR1 is SGHDT and CDR2 is YYEEEE. CDR3 in DNA: TGTGCCAGCGCTCTTGGGACAGGGTTTTACGAGCAGTACTTC. This sequence encodes CASALGTGFYEQYF. The variable domain in full, with the rest retrieved from reference TRBV5-6 and TRBJ2-7, is DAGVTQSPTHLIKTRGQQVTLRCSPKSGHDTVSWYQQALGQGPQFIFQYYEEEERQRGNFPDRFSGHQFPNYSSELNVNALLLGDSALYLCASALGTGFYEQYFGPGTRLTVT.

This clone was seen just once. The rearrangement joins TRBV7-9 to TRBJ1-2, with 8 bases that match TRBD1. The germline V gene encodes CDR1 SEHNR and CDR2 FQNEAQ (reference sequence). With V trimmed by 0 bases and J by 5 bases, 2 bases remained unmatched. CDR3 length: 14 amino acids. CDR3 region: CASSLAGTGYGYTF. In DNA form, the CDR3 reads TGTGCCAGCAGCTTAGCCGGGACAGGTTATGGCTACACCTTC.

The gene calls are TRBV4-1 and TRBJ2-3; 12 positions agree with TRBD2. V gave up 3 bases and J gave up 7 bases; unmatched junction bases: 8. The germline gives CDR1 MGHRA, CDR2 YSYEKL. CDR3 length: 16 residues. CDR3 residues: CASSQLTSGGEYTQYF. CDR3 nucleotide sequence: TGCGCCAGCAGCCAGCTGACTAGCGGGGGCGAGTATACGCAGTATTTT.

This chain links TRBV29-1 with TRBJ2-1, with a weak D call TRBD2 (6 bases). This CDR3 region has 13 residues. From germline, CDR1 is SQVTM and CDR2 ANQGSEA. V was cut by 5 bases and J by 8 bases, with 16 bases left in between. This CDR3 reads CSVMVAEIYEQFF. The CDR3 DNA sequence: TGCAGCGTTATGGTAGCGGAGATCTATGAGCAGTTCTTC.

The chain uses TRBV27 and TRBJ2-3; TRBD2 matches 14 bases. Germline assignment: CDR1 MNHEY and CDR2 SMNVEV (reference sequence). V lost 5 bases and J lost 2; bases outside the gene matches: 6. CDR3 size: 17 residues. The CDR3, as DNA: TGTGCCAGCAGTCGGGGACTAGCGGGGGAGTACACAGATACGCAGTATTTT. As protein: CASSRGLAGEYTDTQYF.

This rearrangement joins TRBV19 to TRBJ2-6, with TRBD1 matching over 12 bases. After removal of 5 bases from V and 2 bases from J, the junction contained 4 bases not matched to a gene. The CDR3 has 17 residues. Germline loops: CDR1 LNHDA, CDR2 SQIVND (reference sequence). The CDR3: CASSLGQGATGANVLTF. The CDR3 DNA reads as TGTGCCAGTAGTCTGGGACAGGGGGCAACTGGGGCCAACGTCCTGACTTTC.

The gene calls are TRBV11-2 and TRBJ1-4; 9 bases agree with TRBD1. Looked up from germline, CDR1 is SGHAT and CDR2 is FQNNGV. The CDR3 loop spans 16 amino acids. Trimming cost V 1 base and J 8 bases; bases outside gene matches: 8. The CDR3 sequence: CASSLGAGTGREKLFF. DNA for the CDR3: TGTGCCAGCAGCTTAGGGGCCGGGACAGGGAGAGAAAAACTGTTTTTT.

The V gene is TRBV27, the J gene TRBJ2-1, with TRBD2 matching over 7 bases. With 0 bases clipped from V and 4 bases from J, the junction kept 6 bases outside the gene matches. The CDR3 has 16 amino acids. CDR1 MNHEY and CDR2 SMNVEV come from the germline V gene (reference sequence). The CDR3 sequence is CASSLSGGGKYNEQFF. CDR3 sequence (DNA): TGTGCCAGCAGTTTATCGGGGGGAGGGAAATACAATGAGCAGTTCTTC.

The rearrangement uses TRBV5-1 and TRBJ1-6; a possible D gene is TRBD1 (5 bases). With 2 bases removed from V and 5 bases from J, the gap between germline ends came to 11 bases. The CDR3 totals 15 residues. Germline CDR1 is SGHRS and CDR2 is YFSETQ. CDR3 DNA sequence: TGCGCCAGCAGCTTAGCCGCGACAGATAATTCACCCCTCCACTTT. Protein sequence: CASSLAATDNSPLHF.